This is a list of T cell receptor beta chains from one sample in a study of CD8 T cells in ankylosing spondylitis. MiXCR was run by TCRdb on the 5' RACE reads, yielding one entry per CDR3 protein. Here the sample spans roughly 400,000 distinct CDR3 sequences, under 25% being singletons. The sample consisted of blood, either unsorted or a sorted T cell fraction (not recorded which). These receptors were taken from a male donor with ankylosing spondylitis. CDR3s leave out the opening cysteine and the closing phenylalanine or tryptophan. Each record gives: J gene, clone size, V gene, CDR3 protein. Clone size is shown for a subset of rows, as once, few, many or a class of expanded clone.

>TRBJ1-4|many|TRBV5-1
ASKNSGEKLF
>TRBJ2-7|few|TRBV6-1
ASSDGPDGEQY
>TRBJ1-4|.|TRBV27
ASSPQRTNEKLF
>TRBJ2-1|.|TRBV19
ASSMRDYNEQF
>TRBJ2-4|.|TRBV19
ASSQLAGANIQY
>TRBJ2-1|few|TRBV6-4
ASSDSSRGGIGEQF
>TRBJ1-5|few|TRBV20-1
SATRGYTDQPQH
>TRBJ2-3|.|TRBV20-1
SARASWDTQY
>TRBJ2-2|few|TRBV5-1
ASSLAFGQGNTGELF
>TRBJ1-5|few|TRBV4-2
ASSQGQDTAPQPQH
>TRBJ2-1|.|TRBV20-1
SASLGLLNDNEQF
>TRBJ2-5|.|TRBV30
AWSAGIQETQY
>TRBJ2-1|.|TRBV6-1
ASRIDAGTYNEQF
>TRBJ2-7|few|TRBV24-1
ATSNSGVPYEQY
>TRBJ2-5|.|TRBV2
ASNDGGETQY
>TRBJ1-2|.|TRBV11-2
ASSPWTGHNSRNYGYT
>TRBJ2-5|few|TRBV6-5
ASSYRGRRDETQY
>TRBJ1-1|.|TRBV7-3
ASSLSEGTEAF
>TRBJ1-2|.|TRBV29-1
SVEAQTYGYT
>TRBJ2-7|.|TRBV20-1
SANDRDRGIYEQY
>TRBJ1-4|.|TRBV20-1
SARGRGDPEKLF
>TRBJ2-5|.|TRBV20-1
SASGAMGHDQETQY
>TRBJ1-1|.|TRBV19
ASSLDDPGNTEAF
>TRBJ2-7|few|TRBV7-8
ASSEPYRVYEQY
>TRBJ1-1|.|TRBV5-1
ASSPALAAAGVDTEAF
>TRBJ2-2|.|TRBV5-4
ASSPQRAQNTGELF
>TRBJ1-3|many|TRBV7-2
AIRGNSGNTIY
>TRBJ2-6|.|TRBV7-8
ASSLVGLDFSGANVLT
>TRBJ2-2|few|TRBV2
ASSPQTGATGELF
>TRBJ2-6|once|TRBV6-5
ASSLEYSGANVLT
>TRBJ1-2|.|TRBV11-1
ASSRTGRFGYT
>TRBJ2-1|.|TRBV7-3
ASSLFAGRPYNEQF